This TCR beta chain comes out of a study of blood T cells in healthy people across ages (dated by TCRdb to 2015 to 2017). Regarding the complete study: Template switching captured roughly one uniquely barcoded TCR beta cDNA molecule per two T cells in model experiments. Two additional independent replicas of 1 million unique cDNA reads from the same blood draw were analyzed for two donors (one aged 18 to 29 and one aged 80 or older). Using deep sequencing normalized with unique cDNA molecular identifiers, the study measured how TCR beta repertoire diversity changes with age. Donors were grouped into four age groups: young (average about 15 years), middle-aged (under 40), aged (roughly 67) and long-lived (over 80). To avoid experimental bias, donors of different ages were randomly spread across the sequencing lanes.

Study-level results and caveats: Total diversity estimates from one million sequenced T cells were considered lower bounds and underestimates. Compared with the aged group, the long-lived group had more naive CD4+ T cells, fewer expanded clones and increased TCR diversity, suggesting age selection. The percentage of naive T cells measured by flow cytometry correlated strongly with observed TCR beta diversity. Because donor CMV infection status was unknown, age-related changes in expanded clonotypes were potentially confounded. Observed TCR beta diversity per million T cells fell roughly linearly with age, and a significant reduction was already apparent by age around 36. Bulk unsorted PBMC profiling prevented conclusive comparison of naive and antigen-experienced compartments.

The library was produced with 5' RACE. Sequencing instrument: Illumina HiSeq 2500. A second PCR of roughly 7 to 11 cycles was performed with a sample-barcoded 5' primer and a J-beta primer mix. A unique molecular identifier was introduced onto each TCR beta cDNA molecule by a template-switch 5' adaptor carrying 12 random nucleotides. Each sample yielded at least 2.5 million CDR3-containing paired-end reads. All of the RNA was converted into first-strand cDNA using the Mint cDNA synthesis kit, with a TRBC-specific oligonucleotide serving as the primer. Following uracil-DNA glycosylase treatment, a first 18-cycle PCR with universal primers M1SS and BC2_uni_R was performed on all cDNA. The paper's data handling went like this. For normalization, 1 million high-quality reads were randomly selected from each sample, with every read carrying a distinct molecular identifier. Reads with shared molecular identifiers were discarded instead of being binned into consensus sequences. MiTCR, set to a Q25 quality threshold and the strictest error-elimination algorithm, was used for CDR3 identification, clonotype clustering and error correction. A nonparametric unseen species model using Euler transformation provided a lower-bound estimate of total TCR beta diversity. TCRdb itself trimmed the public reads at Q25 with fastp, ran MiXCR and retained productive beta chains. Each entry is one CDR3 protein sequence, shown with its most common DNA and genes. These V and J calls rely on TCRdb rather than the paper's analysis. Here the sample has about 1.8 million distinct CDR3 sequences; around 48% occur a single time. The top ten clones comprise roughly 2.1% of the sample.

The roughly 38 donors, aged roughly 6 to 90 years, were systemically healthy Caucasian individuals from Russia. Each donor gave 8 to 10 milliliters of peripheral blood, collected into EDTA-treated Vacutainer tubes. Ficoll-Paque density-gradient centrifugation was used to isolate PBMCs, with at least 6 million obtained per sample. Total RNA, at least 6 micrograms per sample, was extracted from PBMCs with Trizol reagent. Naive CD45RAhigh/CD27high T cell percentages were measured by flow cytometry on a PBMC aliquot from every donor. Trimming leaves V shorter by 5 bases and J shorter by 6 bases, with the junction holding 2 bases beyond the gene matches. Reading from cysteine to phenylalanine, the CDR3 counts 13 amino acids. Only CDR3 DNA remains: 39 bases, in frame from the first base. According to the germline V gene, CDR1 reads SNHLY and CDR2 reads FYNNEI. This clonotype has a handful of counts. Its target antigen remains unknown. No base qualities exist here, and no much larger clone lies one base off it.

The sequence derives from a woman aged 40 to 50 in good health. The sample was blood. Recombination linked TRBV2 to TRBJ2-2; 8 bases in the junction line up with TRBD1. The nucleotide sequence reads as follows: TGTGCCAGCAGTAAACAGGGGGCCGGGGAGCTGTTTTTT. Translated, this is CASSKQGAGELFF.